This TCR beta chain was profiled in a study of cytomegalovirus exposure and HLA in healthy donors. Regarding the study as a whole: On later analysis, the bulk of CMV-associated TCR beta chains appeared to be HLA-restricted. Being indistinguishable, some V segments were excluded, TRBV6-2 and TRBV6-3 among them.

V lost 3 bases, J lost 4 bases, and 10 bases lay in between. Germline-derived CDR1 and CDR2 are GTSNPN and SVGIG (reference sequence). The length of the CDR3 is 13 residues. PCR primers comprised 60 Vbeta and 13 Jbeta primers. Profiled with immunoSEQ multiplex PCR; TCRdb holds only in-frame clones, not every one. There are 100,000 to 150,000 clones in the sample; roughly 80% occur only once, and more than 3% lies in the top ten. As regards this clone: The target antigen is unknown.

The TCR originated in a young man in good health and CMV-seronegative. Sequencing input: PBMCs. The V gene is TRBV30, the J gene TRBJ2-1; weak D call: TRBD1 (6 bases). The DNA for the CDR3 is TGTGCCTGGAGCCAGGGGCCGTACAATGAGCAGTTCTTC. It is translated as CAWSQGPYNEQFF.